Below, 23 T cell receptor beta chains from the same sample are listed, as sequenced in a study of radiotherapy plus CTLA-4 blockade in lung cancer. Data came from immunoSEQ multiplex PCR; TCRdb stores just in-frame clones and leaves some out. The data hold tens of thousands of clones, with around 84% observed a single time. Sequencing used peripheral blood, obtained from a patient treated with radiotherapy plus ipilimumab. The receptors were gathered from a human donor with non-small cell lung cancer who had stable disease on radiotherapy plus ipilimumab.

The chain carries TRBV6-6 and TRBJ2-5, with a weak D call TRBD1 (6 bases). Per germline, CDR1 MNHNY and CDR2 SVGAGI (reference sequence). The CDR3 has 13 residues. Trimming shortened V by 6 bases and J by 4 bases, and 12 bases separated the two germline ends. The chain's CDR3 is CASRPGTLETQYF. The CDR3 DNA reads as TGTGCCAGCAGACCCGGGACACTAGAGACCCAGTACTTC.

The V call is TRBV30, the J call TRBJ1-1, with D possibly TRBD1 on 6 matching bases. With 3 bases removed from V and 1 base from J, the gap between germline ends came to 9 bases. The CDR3 is made up of 13 amino acids. Germline V CDR1 and CDR2: GTSNPN, SVGIG (reference sequence). The CDR3 nucleotides read TGTGCCTGGAGGGAACAGGGGAACACTGAAGCTTTCTTT. It specifies CAWREQGNTEAFF.

This chain joins TRBV5-4 and TRBJ1-1; TRBD1 matches at 9 bases. The V gene's germline CDR1 is SGHNT and CDR2 YYREEE (reference sequence). CDR3 length: 17 residues. V lost 0 bases, J lost 6 bases, and 12 bases stayed unmatched. CDR3 loop: CASSLGVPGQGLSEAFF. The CDR3 nucleotides are TGTGCCAGCAGCTTGGGGGTACCGGGACAGGGTCTATCTGAAGCTTTCTTT.

The chain uses TRBV19 and TRBJ1-3, with D perhaps matching TRBD1 (5 bases). Trimming shortened V by 11 bases and J by 0 bases, and 14 bases separated the two germline ends. CDR3 size: 14 residues. In germline, CDR1 is LNHDA, CDR2 SQIVND (reference sequence). CDR3 coding DNA: TGTGCCGGGGGAGACACCGCCTCTGGAAACACCATATATTTT. Encoded protein: CAGGDTASGNTIYF.

The chain is built from TRBV30 and TRBJ1-2; no clear D gene. The CDR3 sequence is 12 residues long. V gave up 3 bases and J gave up 4 bases, with 9 bases separating them. CDR1 and CDR2 from the germline V gene are GTSNPN and SVGIG (reference sequence). CDR3 DNA: TGTGCCTGGAGGGGAGTTAGCTATGGCTACACCTTC. Translation gives CAWRGVSYGYTF. The variable domain in full, with the rest retrieved from reference TRBV30 and TRBJ1-2, is SQTIHQWPATLVQPVGSPLSLECTVEGTSNPNLYWYRQAAGRGLQLLFYSVGIGQISSEVPQNLSASRPQDRQFILSSKKLLLSDSGFYLCAWRGVSYGYTFGSGTRLTVV.

This chain uses TRBV28 with TRBJ2-7; D gene unclear. Trimming removed 1 base at V and 4 bases at J, with 8 bases between. CDR1 is MDHEN and CDR2 is SYDVKM in the germline V gene. The CDR3 is 13 amino acids. The CDR3 bases are TGTGCCAGCAGTTTATTACAGCCTTACGAGCAGTACTTC. It encodes CASSLLQPYEQYF.

The chain couples TRBV2 to TRBJ2-1; D may be TRBD1 (6 bases). The CDR3 loop spans 12 amino acids. V lost 6 bases and J lost 12, with 15 bases in between. Germline V gene data show CDR1 as SNHLY and CDR2 as FYNNEI. CDR3 bases: TGTGCCAGCAGACCAAATAAACAGGGGCAGTTCTTC. Translating it yields CASRPNKQGQFF.

The CDR3 DNA reads TGTGCCAGCAGGCGATCGACTAGAACCGGGACCCAGTACTTC. Protein product: CASRRSTRTGTQYF. The chain links TRBV28 to TRBJ2-5; TRBD2 might be the D (6 bases). V lost 6 bases and J 7 bases, leaving 18 bases between the germline ends. The CDR3 has 14 residues. Germline V CDR1 and CDR2: MDHEN, SYDVKM.

The chain recombines TRBV29-1 with TRBJ2-1; D gene uncertain. Germline V lookup: CDR1 SQVTM, CDR2 ANQGSEA. With 3 bases removed from V and 5 bases from J, the gap between germline ends came to 8 bases. The CDR3 is 12 residues long. The CDR3 nucleotides read TGCAGCGTTGAGCTCCCTGACAATGAGCAGTTCTTC. Its protein is CSVELPDNEQFF.

Written as DNA, the CDR3 is TGTGCCAGCAGCTTAGGTTGGACTAGCGGAACGAACACCGGGGAGCTGTTTTTT. It encodes CASSLGWTSGTNTGELFF. The V and J genes are TRBV7-8 and TRBJ2-2; 10 bases are shared with TRBD2. V lost 1 base and J lost 0; bases outside the gene matches: 5. The CDR3 length is 18 residues. Per the germline V gene, CDR1 is SGHVS and CDR2 is FQNEAQ.

CDR3 coding DNA: TGTGCCAGCAGCTTAGGAGAGAATTCACCCCTCCACTTT. Residues: CASSLGENSPLHF. The rearrangement links TRBV7-9 to TRBJ1-6; D call uncertain. The CDR3 loop spans 13 amino acids. The germline V gene has CDR1 SEHNR and CDR2 FQNEAQ (reference sequence). Deletions cut 1 base from V and 7 bases from J, with 5 bases between.

This clone was seen only once. J is TRBJ2-7 and V is TRBV10-3; TRBD1 is a possible D gene (7 bases). The CDR3 runs 14 residues. Between the trimmed V and J ends, which lost 3 bases and 6 bases, there was a span of 15 bases. Per the germline V gene, CDR1 is ENHRY and CDR2 is SYGVKD. The CDR3 DNA reads TGTGCCATCAGTGAAGGGGGCGCGGGATCCGAGCAGTACTTC. Translation: CAISEGGAGSEQYF.

This chain connects TRBV6-5 to TRBJ1-1; TRBD1 is a possible D gene (6 bases). In germline, CDR1 is MNHEY, CDR2 SVGAGI. The ends were cut back, 5 bases at V and 4 bases at J, with 14 bases in the middle. The CDR3 consists of 14 residues. CDR3 residues: CASSATGTGTEAFF. In DNA, the CDR3 is TGTGCCAGCAGTGCGACAGGTACGGGCACTGAAGCTTTCTTT.

The genes are TRBV6-1 and TRBJ2-5; D possibly corresponds to TRBD2 (5 bases). The CDR3 is made up of 12 amino acids. CDR1 is MNHNS and CDR2 is SASEGT in the germline V gene. V was pared by 8 bases and J by 2 bases, with 9 bases between. The CDR3 protein is CASERSQETQYF. In nucleotides, the CDR3 is TGTGCCAGCGAGCGGAGTCAAGAGACCCAGTACTTC.

The chain recombines TRBV18 with TRBJ2-5; 11 nucleotides align to TRBD2. CDR1 and CDR2 (germline): KGHSH, LQKENI. The ends lost 3 bases at V and 4 bases at J; junction bases unmatched: 4. The CDR3 loop spans 15 amino acids. CDR3 sequence (DNA): TGTGCCAGCTCACCCGGGACTAGCGGCGTAGAGACCCAGTACTTC. It encodes CASSPGTSGVETQYF.

This clone has a handful of counts. This sequence joins TRBV18 and TRBJ2-5; D possibly corresponds to TRBD2 (5 bases). The germline V and J ends were trimmed by 3 bases and 1 base, with 18 bases remaining between them. Germline V lookup: CDR1 KGHSH, CDR2 LQKENI. This CDR3 has 17 amino acids. The CDR3 is CASSPRAQEEGQETQYF. CDR3 coding DNA: TGTGCCAGCTCACCTAGGGCGCAGGAAGAGGGCCAAGAGACCCAGTACTTC.

The chain joins TRBV4-2 to TRBJ2-3; TRBD2 matches at 11 bases. Trimming removed 3 bases from V and 1 base from J; junction bases left unmatched: 15. This CDR3 has 20 amino acids. The germline CDR1 and CDR2 sequences are LGHNA and YNFKEQ. CDR3 protein: CASSHLLGTSGPAGTDTQYF. CDR3 bases: TGTGCCAGCAGCCACCTACTTGGGACTAGCGGCCCCGCTGGCACAGATACGCAGTATTTT.

The rearrangement uses TRBV7-3 and TRBJ2-1, with 14 bases identical to TRBD2. The V gene end was trimmed by 3 bases and the J gene end by 0 bases; junction bases not matched to a gene: 4. The CDR3 runs 18 residues. Germline V lookup: CDR1 SGHTA, CDR2 FQGTGA. In DNA form, the CDR3 reads TGTGCCAGCAGCTTGGGACTAGCGGGGGTCCTCTCCTACAATGAGCAGTTCTTC. Its translation is CASSLGLAGVLSYNEQFF.

The V and J genes are TRBV5-6 and TRBJ2-2, with D possibly being TRBD1 (6 bases). The CDR3 runs to 15 residues. Germline V gene lookup returns CDR1 SGHDT and CDR2 YYEEEE. V was shortened by 6 bases and J by 6 bases, with 18 bases between the two germline ends. The CDR3 DNA reads as TGTGCCAGCACAAGACGACAGGTTCTACCCGGGGAGCTGTTTTTT. As protein: CASTRRQVLPGELFF.

The genes are TRBV7-9 and TRBJ1-1; D unclear. V lost 3 bases and J lost 4, with 6 bases in between. Per the germline V gene, CDR1 is SEHNR and CDR2 is FQNEAQ (reference sequence). This CDR3 is built from 12 residues. The CDR3 reads CASSLFSTEAFF. The CDR3 DNA reads TGTGCCAGCAGCTTGTTTTCCACTGAAGCTTTCTTT.

The V and J genes are TRBV20-1 and TRBJ2-2; unclear D gene. With 4 bases removed from V and 4 bases from J, the gap between germline ends came to 4 bases. Germline V gene data show CDR1 as DFQATT and CDR2 as SNEGSKA (reference sequence). This CDR3 has 11 residues. The CDR3 loop reads CSAMTTGELFF. The CDR3 nucleotides are TGCAGTGCTATGACCACCGGGGAGCTGTTTTTT.

This chain joins TRBV30 and TRBJ2-2; TRBD1 might be the D (6 bases). CDR1 GTSNPN and CDR2 SVGIG come from the germline V gene (reference sequence). The V end lost 0 bases, the J end lost 6 bases, and 8 bases lay between the germline ends. CDR3 length equals 13 residues. The CDR3 DNA is TGTGCCTGGAGTGTAAACAGGGCCGGGGAGCTGTTTTTT. The encoded protein is CAWSVNRAGELFF. Looking up the rest from reference TRBV30 and TRBJ2-2 gives the full variable domain: SQTIHQWPATLVQPVGSPLSLECTVEGTSNPNLYWYRQAAGRGLQLLFYSVGIGQISSEVPQNLSASRPQDRQFILSSKKLLLSDSGFYLCAWSVNRAGELFFGEGSRLTVL.

The rearrangement joins TRBV2 to TRBJ2-5, with 7 bases aligning to TRBD1. From germline, CDR1 is SNHLY and CDR2 FYNNEI. Trimming cost V 7 bases and J 1 base; bases outside gene matches: 3. The CDR3 loop spans 13 amino acids. DNA for the CDR3: TGTGCCAGCACCAGGGACAGCCAAGAGACCCAGTACTTC. Its protein is CASTRDSQETQYF.